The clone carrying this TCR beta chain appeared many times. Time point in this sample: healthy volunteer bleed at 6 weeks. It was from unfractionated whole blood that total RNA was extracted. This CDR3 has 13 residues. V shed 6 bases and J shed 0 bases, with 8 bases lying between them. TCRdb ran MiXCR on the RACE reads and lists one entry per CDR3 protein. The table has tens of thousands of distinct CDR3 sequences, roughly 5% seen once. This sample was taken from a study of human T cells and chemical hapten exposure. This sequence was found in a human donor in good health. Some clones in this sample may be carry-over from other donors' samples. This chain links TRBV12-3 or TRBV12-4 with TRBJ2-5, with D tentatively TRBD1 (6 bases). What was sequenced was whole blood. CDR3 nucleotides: TGTGCCAGCAGCCGACAGGACCAAGAGACCCAGTACTTC. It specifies CASSRQDQETQYF.